The clone carrying this T cell receptor beta chain appeared a few times. This sample is drawn from a study of blood T cell repertoires in COVID-19. Produced via immunoSEQ multiplex PCR; TCRdb's table is partial and in-frame only. The table shows about 190,000 clones, with about 85% occurring only once. V was trimmed by 7 bases and J by 6 bases, leaving 10 bases between them. The CDR3 is made up of 11 amino acids. Per the germline V gene, CDR1 is SNHLY and CDR2 is FYNNEI. The genes are TRBV2 and TRBJ2-7; possible D gene TRBD2, 6 bases. This TCR came from a man in his thirties or forties with acute or convalescent COVID-19. The sample was peripheral blood. The CDR3 region has the DNA TGTGCCAGCACCACTAGCAGCGAGCAGTACTTC. This encodes CASTTSSEQYF.